These T cell receptor delta chains were read from a single sample in a study of human gamma delta and Vdelta1 T cells. TCRdb fed the PCR reads into CATT to redo clone calling. The data show several thousand delta-chain clones, around two fifths seen once. For these TCRs, the target antigens are not known. Sample: Vdelta1 gamma-delta T cells from blood grown in culture (DOT cells). The origin of the receptors is a human donor in good health. CDR3s include the opening cysteine and the closing phenylalanine or tryptophan. D genes are given only for firm matches. Size values are once, few and many counts, or a class for expanded clones, and some rows have none.

j_call	clone_size	v_call	d_call	cdr3_nt	cdr3_aa
TRDJ1	few	TRDV1	TRDD3	TGTGCTCTTGGGGAACTGGGTAGACTACTGGGGGCCGATAAACTCATCTTT	CALGELGRLLGADKLIF
TRDJ1	few	TRDV1	TRDD3	TGTGCTCTTGGGGAACTATGGAGTGGCCTTCCTACCTCGCTCAACTTACTGGGGGATACTCGGTACACCGATAAACTCATCTTT	CALGELWSGLPTSLNLLGDTRYTDKLIF
TRDJ1	few	TRDV1	-	TGTGCTCTTGGGGAATCTCCTAAAATTTCCCCTCCTCACACCGATAAACTCATCTTT	CALGESPKISPPHTDKLIF
TRDJ1	-	TRDV1	TRDD3	TGTGCTCTTGGGGAACTCGGGCCTCCCAAAAACTGGGGGATACGGGATAAACTCATCTTT	CALGELGPPKNWGIRDKLIF
TRDJ1	-	TRDV1	TRDD3	TGTGCTCTTGGCTGGGGGATACGAGCGTACACCGATAAACTCATCTTT	CALGWGIRAYTDKLIF
TRDJ1	-	TRDV1	-	TGTGCTCTTGGGCATCCAGGGGGGGTGGTCTTCCTACTGGGGATTCCCCCTTACACCGATAAACTCATCTTT	CALGHPGGVVFLLGIPPYTDKLIF
TRDJ1	once	TRDV1	TRDD3	TGTGCTCTTGGGGAACTAGCATACAAAAGGCCTAACTGGGGGATCCATGGGTACACCGATAAACTCATCTTT	CALGELAYKRPNWGIHGYTDKLIF
TRDJ1	-	TRDV1	-	TGTGCTCTTGGGGATGGGCCCCCCGGGGGGTACACCGATAAACTCATCTTT	CALGDGPPGGYTDKLIF
TRDJ1	medium-sized	TRDV1	TRDD3	TGTGCTCTTGGGGAACCCCGGCCTTCCCCCGTACTGGGGGATACGCGGGACACCGATAAACTCATCTTT	CALGEPRPSPVLGDTRDTDKLIF
TRDJ3	-	TRDV1	-	TGTGCTCTTGGGGAACGTCATTCGAGCTCCTGGGACACCCGACAGATGTTTTTC	CALGERHSSSWDTRQMFF
TRDJ1	-	TRDV1	-	TGTGCTCTTGGGGAACTAGAACGAGGCCTTGTTCTCCCCACCCCACGTTGGCCGATCACCGATAAACTCATCTTT	CALGELERGLVLPTPRWPITDKLIF
TRDJ1	medium-sized	TRDV1	-	TGTGCTCTTGGGGACCACACCCCTATGGCCGATAAACTCATCTTT	CALGDHTPMADKLIF
TRDJ1	-	TRDV1	TRDD3	TGTGCTCTTGGGGAATCCTGGCAGGAGGGATCCGGTGACTGTGGGGATAATAATTACACCGATAAACTCATCTTT	CALGESWQEGSGDCGDNNYTDKLIF
TRDJ1	few	TRDV1	-	TGTGCTCTTGGGGAACTAGGTCCTGCGATAGCGAAACTCATCTTT	CALGELGPAIAKLIF
TRDJ1	-	TRDV1	TRDD3	TGTGCTCTTGGGAAGAGGGACCAACACTGGGGGATCCCCACCGATAAACTCATCTTT	CALGKRDQHWGIPTDKLIF
TRDJ1	few	TRDV1	-	TGTGCTCTTGGGGAACGCCTTCCCTTATCGTACTGGGGACACTCCTACACCGATAAACTCATCTTT	CALGERLPLSYWGHSYTDKLIF
TRDJ1	few	TRDV1	-	TGTGCTCTTGGGGAATCCAGCCTTCGGGTATTACTGGGCGAAAACGATAAACTCATCTTT	CALGESSLRVLLGENDKLIF
TRDJ1	few	TRDV1	TRDD3	TGTGCTCTTGGGGAAACTAAGGGGTACTGGAGGATACGCTCTCCTGAACCCGATAAACTCATCTTT	CALGETKGYWRIRSPEPDKLIF
TRDJ1	-	TRDV1	TRDD3	TGTGCTCTTGGGGAACTCAGTCCTGGGCCCGTACTGGGGGAGCTATACAAACTCATCTTT	CALGELSPGPVLGELYKLIF
TRDJ1	-	TRDV1	-	TGTGCTCTTGGGAACCCCCTTAAGCCGATGGGACTCATCTTT	CALGNPLKPMGLIF
TRDJ1	-	TRDV1	-	TGTGCTCTTGGGGCCGACCTTCCCCGTCGTGGGACGGATAAACTCATCTTT	CALGADLPRRGTDKLIF
TRDJ1	few	TRDV1	TRDD3	TGTGCTCTTGGGCCAGGGTTCCTACGGGGGATACGGGGACTCATCTTT	CALGPGFLRGIRGLIF
TRDJ1	-	TRDV1	TRDD3	TGTGCTCTTGGGGAACTCACCTTCCCCCGCTACTGGGGGACAACCGATAAACTCATCTTT	CALGELTFPRYWGTTDKLIF
TRDJ1	few	TRDV1	-	TGTGCTCTTGGGGAACGCCTCGGTCGTAAACTCATCTTT	CALGERLGRKLIF
TRDJ1	-	TRDV1	-	TGTGCTCTTGGGGAATACATCCCTAAGGGGGGGCTGCTGGTATCGCCGTTCGGGACCACCGATAAATTCATCTTT	CALGEYIPKGGLLVSPFGTTDKFIF
TRDJ3	medium-sized	TRDV1	TRDD3	TGTGCTCTTGGTGAATATTCCTACTCTTTACTGGGGGATACGGATAGCTCCTGGGACACCCGACAGATGTTTTTC	CALGEYSYSLLGDTDSSWDTRQMFF
TRDJ1	-	TRDV1	-	TGTGCTCTTGGGGAACTAGTATCCGGGGATAAACTCATCTTT	CALGELVSGDKLIF
TRDJ1	few	TRDV1	-	TGTGCTCTTGGGGAACTTACCCTTCCCCCCTTGCCGTACACCGATAAACTCATCTTT	CALGELTLPPLPYTDKLIF
TRDJ1	few	TRDV1	-	TGTGCTCTTGGGGAAGCTCCCACTTCCCTCACCGATAAACTCATCTTT	CALGEAPTSLTDKLIF